The rows below give T cell receptor beta chains drawn from one sample of a study of human T cells and chemical hapten exposure. Each CDR3 protein is one row after TCRdb ran MiXCR on the RACE reads. The sample includes over 95,000 distinct CDR3 sequences, around 11% of them seen just once. The sample in question was whole blood, obtained in connection with sensitization to the hapten diphenylcyclopropenone (DPC). Source of these receptors: a woman between 35 and 50 years old with alopecia areata. Some clones in this sample may be carry-over from other donors' samples. Each CDR3 is given without its conserved first and last residue.

TRBV9,ASSARGSSTDTQY
TRBV20-1,SARLSGSTDTQY
TRBV5-8,ASSLRGFEAF
TRBV5-1,ASSSKAGESTDTQY
TRBV4-3,ASSTSGSSAQY
TRBV2,ASRPRGTGNQPQH
TRBV28,ASSLSGGETQY
TRBV20-1,SATLQGLSEKLF
TRBV21-1,ASSGQGGPEAF
TRBV6-2/TRBV6-3,ASSPDSDTGELF
TRBV7-2,ASSRDNTQY
TRBV5-5,ASSGTSGANSGNTIY
TRBV28,ASSLGTQYNEQF
TRBV20-1,SASPREITDTQY
TRBV6-6,ATLATDTQY
TRBV5-1,ASSLSVAGVSTDTQY
TRBV7-2,ASSPPGSPQETQY
TRBV7-3,ASRQTRDSPLH
TRBV29-1,SVWLNTGELF
TRBV7-2,ASSLQGLAGDPTQY
TRBV7-9,ASSLLDSGELF
TRBV10-3,AISEVFSYEQY
TRBV12-3/TRBV12-4,ASSLRTGGGDTQY
TRBV2,ASSEPPRDTQY
TRBV20-1,GLAGDNEQF
TRBV9,ASSLEGQGLEQY
TRBV7-9,ASSLARDSNEKLF
TRBV2,ASSERGGNSPLH
TRBV7-8,ASSSGTSGLHEQF
TRBV6-5,ASSDRGLTDTQY
TRBV7-3,ASSPTGGASNTEAF
TRBV6-6,ASSYSGQGAFQY
TRBV5-5,ASSLKGAGEKLF
TRBV29-1,SAMEREDYNEQF
TRBV6-5,ASSYGTSGMNYEQY
TRBV4-3,ASSRTGVADTQY
TRBV11-2,ASSLATRLFTSTDTQY
TRBV30,AWSVASGYQETQY
TRBV7-9,ASSLEGLSEQF
TRBV20-1,SASPLGPRGTQY
TRBV18,ASSPGQAKVLT
TRBV2,ASSEDGASLYQPQH
TRBV28,ASSLMGAQETQY
TRBV6-2/TRBV6-3,ASSYGTGAQGANVLT
TRBV11-2,ASSSVFQYDSNTGELF
TRBV28,ASSFWGNTGELF
TRBV3-2,ASSQEYLYGERETQY
TRBV12-2,ASRGGTGGSPKNIQY
TRBV24-1,ATSESRTGFSYNEQF
TRBV7-2,ASSLQTGLSDTQY
TRBV5-1,ASNPVPQGALNEQF
TRBV28,ASSFKGFGYT
TRBV10-3,AISPSGYEQY
TRBV11-2,ASSLVGGAPTDTQY
TRBV6-2/TRBV6-3,ASLRTQRNTGELF